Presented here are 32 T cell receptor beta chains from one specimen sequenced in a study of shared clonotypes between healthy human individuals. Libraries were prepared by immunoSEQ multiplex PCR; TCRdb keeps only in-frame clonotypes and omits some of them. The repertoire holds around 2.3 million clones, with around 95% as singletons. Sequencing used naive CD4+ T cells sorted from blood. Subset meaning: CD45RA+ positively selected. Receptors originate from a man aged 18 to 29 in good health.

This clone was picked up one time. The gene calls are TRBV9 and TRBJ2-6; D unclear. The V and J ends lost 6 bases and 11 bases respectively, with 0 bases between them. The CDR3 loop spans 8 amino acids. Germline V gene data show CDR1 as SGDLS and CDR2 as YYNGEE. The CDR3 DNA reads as TGTGCCAGCAACGTCCTGACTTTC. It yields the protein CASNVLTF.

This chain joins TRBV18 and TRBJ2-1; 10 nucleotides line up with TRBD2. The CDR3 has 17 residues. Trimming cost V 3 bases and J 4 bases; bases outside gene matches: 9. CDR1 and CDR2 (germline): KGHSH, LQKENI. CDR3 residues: CASSPFLVSGRYNEQFF. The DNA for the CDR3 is TGTGCCAGCTCACCGTTCCTTGTTAGCGGGAGGTACAATGAGCAGTTCTTC.

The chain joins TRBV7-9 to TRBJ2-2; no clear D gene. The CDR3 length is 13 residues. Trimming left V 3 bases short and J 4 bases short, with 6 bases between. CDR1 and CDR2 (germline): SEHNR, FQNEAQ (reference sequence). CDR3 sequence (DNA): TGTGCCAGCAGCTTTTTTGGCACCGGGGAGCTGTTTTTT. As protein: CASSFFGTGELFF.

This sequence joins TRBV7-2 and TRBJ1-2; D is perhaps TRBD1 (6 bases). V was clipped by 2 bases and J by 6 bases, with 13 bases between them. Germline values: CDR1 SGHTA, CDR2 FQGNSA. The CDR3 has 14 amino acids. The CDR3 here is CASSLFIRQDGYTF. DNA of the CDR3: TGTGCCAGCAGCTTATTCATCCGACAGGATGGCTACACCTTC.

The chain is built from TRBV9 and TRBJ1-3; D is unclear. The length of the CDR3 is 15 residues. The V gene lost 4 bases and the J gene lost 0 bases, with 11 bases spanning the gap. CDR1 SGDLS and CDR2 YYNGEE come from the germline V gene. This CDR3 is CASSPPPYSGNTIYF. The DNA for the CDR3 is TGTGCCAGCAGCCCCCCGCCGTACTCTGGAAACACCATATATTTT.

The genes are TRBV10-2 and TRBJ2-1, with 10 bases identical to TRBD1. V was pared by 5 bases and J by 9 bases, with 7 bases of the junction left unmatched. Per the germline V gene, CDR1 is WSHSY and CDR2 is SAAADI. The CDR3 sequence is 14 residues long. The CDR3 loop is CASSLDRGLGEQFF. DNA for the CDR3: TGCGCCAGCAGTTTAGACAGGGGGCTGGGTGAGCAGTTCTTC.

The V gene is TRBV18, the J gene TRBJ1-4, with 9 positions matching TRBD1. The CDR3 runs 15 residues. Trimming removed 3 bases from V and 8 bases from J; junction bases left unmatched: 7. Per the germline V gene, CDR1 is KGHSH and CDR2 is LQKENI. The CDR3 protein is CASSPGTGGREKLFF. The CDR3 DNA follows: TGTGCCAGCTCACCGGGCACAGGGGGCCGGGAAAAACTGTTTTTT.

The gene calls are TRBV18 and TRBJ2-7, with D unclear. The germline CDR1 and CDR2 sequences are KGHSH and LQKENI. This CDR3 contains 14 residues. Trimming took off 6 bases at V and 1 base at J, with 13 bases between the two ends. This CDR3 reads CASSVGQESYEQYF. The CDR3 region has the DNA TGTGCCAGCTCGGTGGGCCAAGAATCCTACGAGCAGTACTTC.

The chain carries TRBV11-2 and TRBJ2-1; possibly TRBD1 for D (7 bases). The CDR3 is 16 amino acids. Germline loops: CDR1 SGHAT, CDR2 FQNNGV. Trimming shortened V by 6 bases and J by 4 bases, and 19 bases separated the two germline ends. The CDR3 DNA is TGTGCCAGCAGGTCACAGGGGCTAGCGTCATACAATGAGCAGTTCTTC. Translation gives CASRSQGLASYNEQFF.

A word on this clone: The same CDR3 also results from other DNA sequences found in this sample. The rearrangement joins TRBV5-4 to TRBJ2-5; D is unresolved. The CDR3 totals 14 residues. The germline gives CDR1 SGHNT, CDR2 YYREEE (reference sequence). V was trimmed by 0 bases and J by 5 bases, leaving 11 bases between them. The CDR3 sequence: CASSLVGSQETQYF. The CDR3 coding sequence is TGTGCCAGCAGCTTGGTCGGGTCGCAGGAGACCCAGTACTTC.

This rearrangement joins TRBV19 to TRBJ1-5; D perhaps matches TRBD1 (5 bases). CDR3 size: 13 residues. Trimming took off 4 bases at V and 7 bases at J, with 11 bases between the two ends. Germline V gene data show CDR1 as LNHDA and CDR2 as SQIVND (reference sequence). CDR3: CASSTRTGQPQHF. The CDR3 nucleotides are TGTGCCAGTAGTACCCGCACAGGCCAGCCCCAGCATTTT.

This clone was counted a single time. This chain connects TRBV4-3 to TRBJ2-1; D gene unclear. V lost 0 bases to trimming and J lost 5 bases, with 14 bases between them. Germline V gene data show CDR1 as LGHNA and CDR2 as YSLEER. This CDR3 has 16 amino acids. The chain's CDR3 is CASSQESGRYNNEQFF. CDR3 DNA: TGCGCCAGCAGCCAAGAATCGGGTCGGTATAACAATGAGCAGTTCTTC.

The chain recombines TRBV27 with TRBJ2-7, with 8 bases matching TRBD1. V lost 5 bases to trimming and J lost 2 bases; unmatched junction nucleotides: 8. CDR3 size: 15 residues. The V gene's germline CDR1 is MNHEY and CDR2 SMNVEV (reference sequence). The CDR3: CASSPGQVNTYEQYF. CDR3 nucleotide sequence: TGTGCCAGCAGTCCGGGACAGGTGAATACCTACGAGCAGTACTTC.

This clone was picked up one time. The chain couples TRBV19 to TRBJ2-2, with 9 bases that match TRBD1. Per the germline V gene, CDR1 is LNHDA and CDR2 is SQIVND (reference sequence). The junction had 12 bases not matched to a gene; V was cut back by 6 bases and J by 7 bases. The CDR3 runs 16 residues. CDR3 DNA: TGTGCCAGTAGGGCCCCGGGACAGGGAAAAGTCGGGGAGCTGTTTTTT. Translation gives CASRAPGQGKVGELFF.

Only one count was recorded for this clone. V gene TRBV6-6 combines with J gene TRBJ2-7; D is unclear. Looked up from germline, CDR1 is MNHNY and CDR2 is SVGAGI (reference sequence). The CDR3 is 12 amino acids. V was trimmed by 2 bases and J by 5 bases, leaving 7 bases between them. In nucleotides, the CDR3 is TGTGCCAGCAGTTACGGTTCCGACGAGCAGTACTTC. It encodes CASSYGSDEQYF.

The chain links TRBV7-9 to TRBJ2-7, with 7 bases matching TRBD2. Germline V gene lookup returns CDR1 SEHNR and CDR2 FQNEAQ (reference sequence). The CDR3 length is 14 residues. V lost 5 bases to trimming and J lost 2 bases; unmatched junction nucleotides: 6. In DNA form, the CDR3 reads TGTGCCAGCAGCGGGGGACTACCTACCTACGAGCAGTACTTC. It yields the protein CASSGGLPTYEQYF.

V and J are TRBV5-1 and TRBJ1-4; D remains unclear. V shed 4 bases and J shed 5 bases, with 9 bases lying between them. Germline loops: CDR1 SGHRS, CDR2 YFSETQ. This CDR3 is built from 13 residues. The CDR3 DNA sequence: TGCGCCAGCAGCGAGGTGGAAAATGAAAAACTGTTTTTT. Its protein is CASSEVENEKLFF.

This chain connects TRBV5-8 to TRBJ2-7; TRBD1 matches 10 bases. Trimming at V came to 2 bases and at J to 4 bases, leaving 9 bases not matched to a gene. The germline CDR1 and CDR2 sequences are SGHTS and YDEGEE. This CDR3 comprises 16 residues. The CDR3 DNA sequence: TGTGCCAGCAGCTTCGGGACAGGGGCGTGGAAGTACGAGCAGTACTTC. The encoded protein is CASSFGTGAWKYEQYF.

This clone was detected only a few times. As DNA, the CDR3 is TGTGCCAGCAGTCCGACAGGGTCGAACCAGCCCCAGCATTTT. It yields the protein CASSPTGSNQPQHF. The V gene is TRBV2, the J gene TRBJ1-5; 7 bases match TRBD1. V shed 5 bases, J shed 7 bases, and the junction held 8 bases outside the gene matches. CDR1 SNHLY and CDR2 FYNNEI come from the germline V gene. CDR3 length: 14 amino acids.

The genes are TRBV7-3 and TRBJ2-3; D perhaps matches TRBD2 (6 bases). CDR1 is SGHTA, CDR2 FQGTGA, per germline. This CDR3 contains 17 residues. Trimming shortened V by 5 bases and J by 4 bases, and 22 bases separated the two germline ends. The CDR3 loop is CASSPITGAANADTQYF. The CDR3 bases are TGTGCCAGCAGCCCGATAACGGGAGCGGCGAACGCAGATACGCAGTATTTT.

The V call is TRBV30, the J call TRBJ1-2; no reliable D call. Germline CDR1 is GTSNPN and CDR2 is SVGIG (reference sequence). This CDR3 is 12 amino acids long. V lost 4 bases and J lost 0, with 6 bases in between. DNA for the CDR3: TGTGCCTGGACGGGGACTAACTATGGCTACACCTTC. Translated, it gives CAWTGTNYGYTF.

CDR3: CASSREGTTDTQYF. The CDR3, as DNA: TGCGCCAGCAGCAGAGAGGGAACCACAGATACGCAGTATTTT. The rearrangement joins TRBV5-1 to TRBJ2-3, with D possibly being TRBD2 (5 bases). V was clipped by 4 bases and J by 2 bases, with 11 bases between them. CDR3 size: 14 residues. CDR1 SGHRS and CDR2 YFSETQ come from the germline V gene.

The CDR3 DNA sequence: TGTGCCAGCAGTGTGACAGGGACCACTGAAGCTTTCTTT. Protein product: CASSVTGTTEAFF. This chain uses TRBV25-1 with TRBJ1-1, with 7 nucleotides matching TRBD1. This CDR3 contains 13 residues. Germline CDR1 MGHDK, CDR2 SYGVNS. V lost 4 bases, J lost 4 bases, and 3 bases stayed unmatched.

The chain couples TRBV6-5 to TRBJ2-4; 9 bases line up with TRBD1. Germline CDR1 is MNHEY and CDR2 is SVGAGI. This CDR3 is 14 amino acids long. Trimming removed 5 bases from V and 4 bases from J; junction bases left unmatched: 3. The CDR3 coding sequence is TGTGCCAGCAGTCGAGGACAGGGGAAAAACATTCAGTACTTC. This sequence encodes CASSRGQGKNIQYF.

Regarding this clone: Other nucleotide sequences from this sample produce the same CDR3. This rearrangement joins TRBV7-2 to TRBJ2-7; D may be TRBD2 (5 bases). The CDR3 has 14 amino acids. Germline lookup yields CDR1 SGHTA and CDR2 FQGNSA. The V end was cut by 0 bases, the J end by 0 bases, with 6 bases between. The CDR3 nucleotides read TGTGCCAGCAGCTTAGCCGGGGTCTCCTACGAGCAGTACTTC. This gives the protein CASSLAGVSYEQYF.

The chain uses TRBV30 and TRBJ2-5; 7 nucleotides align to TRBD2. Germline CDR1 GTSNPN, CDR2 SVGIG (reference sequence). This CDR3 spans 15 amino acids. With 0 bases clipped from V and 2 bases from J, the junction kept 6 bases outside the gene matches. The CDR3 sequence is CAWSVGRSAQETQYF. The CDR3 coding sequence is TGTGCCTGGAGTGTCGGGAGGTCCGCTCAAGAGACCCAGTACTTC.

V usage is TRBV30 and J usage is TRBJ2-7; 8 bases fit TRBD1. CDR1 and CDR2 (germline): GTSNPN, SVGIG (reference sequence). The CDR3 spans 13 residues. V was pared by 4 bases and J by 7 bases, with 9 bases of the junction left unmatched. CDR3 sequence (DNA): TGTGCCTGGAAAAGGACAGGGAGGATTGAGCAGTACTTC. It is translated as CAWKRTGRIEQYF.

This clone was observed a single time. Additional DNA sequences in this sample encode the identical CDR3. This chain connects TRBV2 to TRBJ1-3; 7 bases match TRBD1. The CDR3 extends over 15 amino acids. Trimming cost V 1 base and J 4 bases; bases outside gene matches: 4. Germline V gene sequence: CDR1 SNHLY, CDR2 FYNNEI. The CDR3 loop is CASSEEGASGNTIYF. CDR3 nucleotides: TGTGCCAGCAGTGAAGAGGGGGCTAGCGGAAACACCATATATTTT.

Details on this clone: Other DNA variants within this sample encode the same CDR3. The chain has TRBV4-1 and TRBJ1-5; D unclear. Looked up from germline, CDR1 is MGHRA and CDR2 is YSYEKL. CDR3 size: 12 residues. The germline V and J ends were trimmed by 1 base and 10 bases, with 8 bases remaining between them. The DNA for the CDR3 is TGCGCCAGCAGCCAAGGGCCTGGACCCCAGCATTTT. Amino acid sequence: CASSQGPGPQHF.

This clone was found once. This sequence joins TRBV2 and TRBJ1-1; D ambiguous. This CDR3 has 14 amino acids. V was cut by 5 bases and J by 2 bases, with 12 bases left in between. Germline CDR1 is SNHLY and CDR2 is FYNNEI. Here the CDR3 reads CASSIGAENTEAFF. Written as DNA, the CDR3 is TGTGCCAGCAGTATAGGAGCGGAAAACACTGAAGCTTTCTTT.

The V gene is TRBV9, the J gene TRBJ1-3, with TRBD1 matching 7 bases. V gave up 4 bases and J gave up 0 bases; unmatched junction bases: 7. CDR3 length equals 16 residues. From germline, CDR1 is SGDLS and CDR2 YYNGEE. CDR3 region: CASSPQGDRSGNTIYF. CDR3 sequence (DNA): TGTGCCAGCAGCCCCCAGGGGGACCGCTCTGGAAACACCATATATTTT.

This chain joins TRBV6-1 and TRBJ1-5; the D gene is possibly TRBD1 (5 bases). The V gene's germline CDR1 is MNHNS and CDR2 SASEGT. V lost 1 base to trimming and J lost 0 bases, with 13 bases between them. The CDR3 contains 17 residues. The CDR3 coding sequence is TGTGCCAGCAGTGAAGACGTGAGACAGTATAGCAATCAGCCCCAGCATTTT. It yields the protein CASSEDVRQYSNQPQHF.